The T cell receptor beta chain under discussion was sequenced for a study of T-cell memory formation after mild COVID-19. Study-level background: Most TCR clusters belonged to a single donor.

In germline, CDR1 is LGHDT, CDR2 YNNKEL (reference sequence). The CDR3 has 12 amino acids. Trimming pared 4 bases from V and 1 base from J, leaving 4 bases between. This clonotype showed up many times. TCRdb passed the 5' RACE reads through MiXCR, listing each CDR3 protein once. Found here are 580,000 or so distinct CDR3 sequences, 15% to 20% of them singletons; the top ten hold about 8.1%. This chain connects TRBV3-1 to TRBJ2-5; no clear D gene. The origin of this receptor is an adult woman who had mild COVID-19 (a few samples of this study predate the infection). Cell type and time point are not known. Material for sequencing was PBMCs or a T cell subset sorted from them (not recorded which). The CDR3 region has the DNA TGTGCCAGCAGCCGAGTCCAAGAGACCCAGTACTTC. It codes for CASSRVQETQYF.